This TCR beta chain originates from a study of regulatory T cells in long-lasting Graves disease. Stated time point: newly diagnosed GD, antithyroid drugs for less than 3 months. Researchers made the TCR library from RNA that was extracted from PBMCs. This clonotype has ten or more counts. The authors built TCR beta libraries using iRepertoire HTBI primers and Arm-PCR of CDR3 regions. TCRdb re-analysed the multiplex PCR reads in MiXCR, keeping a single row per CDR3 protein. Of roughly 400,000 distinct CDR3 sequences in the sample, around 15% were seen once. The junction had 11 bases not matched to a gene; V was cut back by 5 bases and J by 6 bases. The CDR3 has 15 amino acids. CDR1 and CDR2 (germline): DFQATT, SNEGSKA (reference sequence). This sample was also put to use in a study of T cells in Graves' hyperthyroidism and ophthalmopathy. That investigation notes: Hyperthyroidism patients were newly diagnosed, had disease duration under 2 months, and were aged 18 to 65 years. Peripheral blood also featured most of the thyroid clonotypes expanded above 0.001. Ophthalmopathy, which appeared later, was predicted by the model a median approximately 6 months before onset.

The chain recombines TRBV20-1 with TRBJ2-4; 9 positions agree with TRBD2. The material was peripheral blood mononuclear cells (PBMCs), obtained at new diagnosis, from a patient treated with antithyroid drugs. The clonotype comes from a young woman with Graves disease. The CDR3 sequence: CSAASDSGSRNIQYF. The CDR3 nucleotides are TGCAGTGCTGCCTCGGATAGCGGGAGTAGAAACATTCAGTACTTC.